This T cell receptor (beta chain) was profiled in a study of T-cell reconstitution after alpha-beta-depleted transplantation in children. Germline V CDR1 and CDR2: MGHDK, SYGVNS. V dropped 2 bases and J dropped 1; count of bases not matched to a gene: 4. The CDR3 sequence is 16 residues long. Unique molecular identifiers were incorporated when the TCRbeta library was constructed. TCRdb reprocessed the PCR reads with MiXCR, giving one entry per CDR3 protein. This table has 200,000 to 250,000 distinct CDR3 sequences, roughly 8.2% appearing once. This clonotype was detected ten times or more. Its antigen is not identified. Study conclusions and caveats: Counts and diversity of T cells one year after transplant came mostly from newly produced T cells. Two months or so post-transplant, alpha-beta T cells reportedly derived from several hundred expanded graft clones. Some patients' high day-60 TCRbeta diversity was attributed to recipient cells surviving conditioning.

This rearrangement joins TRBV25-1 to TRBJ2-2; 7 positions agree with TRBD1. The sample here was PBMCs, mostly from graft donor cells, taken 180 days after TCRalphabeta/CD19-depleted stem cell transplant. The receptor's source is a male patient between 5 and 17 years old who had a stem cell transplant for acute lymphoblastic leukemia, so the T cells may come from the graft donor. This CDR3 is CASSERGQLNTGELFF. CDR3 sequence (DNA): TGTGCCAGCAGTGAAAGGGGACAGCTGAACACCGGGGAGCTGTTTTTT.